This TCR beta chain was recorded in a study of T cells in Graves' hyperthyroidism and ophthalmopathy (dated by TCRdb to the late 2010s). Broadly, across the study: Peripheral blood samples were taken at the time of initial diagnosis, prior to any treatment. To identify distinguishing TCR V-J signatures, a discovery cohort of about a hundred patients was used, comprising 40 to 45 with Graves' ophthalmopathy and 57 with stable Graves' hyperthyroidism. An independent validation cohort of 18 to 20 hyperthyroidism patients and about 15 patients who later progressed to ophthalmopathy tested prospective prediction of ophthalmopathy. The 75 to 100 discovery patients were randomly split 7:3 into training and test sets. In six Graves' hyperthyroidism patients, the study also compared T-cell repertoires from thyroid tissue with T-cell repertoires from blood. After sampling, hyperthyroidism patients received methimazole starting at 30 mg daily, and ophthalmopathy patients received high-dose intravenous methylprednisolone. TCR Vbeta CDR3 sequencing of some 140 peripheral blood samples (more than 40 ophthalmopathy, approximately 80 hyperthyroidism and around 17 progressor patients) is reported in the paper. The study at large found these results: Most expanded thyroid clonotypes (frequency above 0.001) were also detected in blood, suggesting blood repertoires may reflect thyroid immune responses. Sample size was not statistically predetermined, and investigators were not blinded to group allocation. During validation, the model predicted progression to ophthalmopathy a median of around 7 months ahead of onset, with more than 55% sensitivity and around 73% specificity. A model built on a 13 V-J signature distinguished ophthalmopathy from stable hyperthyroidism, reaching 87.88% sensitivity and around 81% specificity in cross-validation and 80%/75% in testing.

TCR beta CDR3 regions were amplified from RNA transcripts. The TCR CDR3 was subjected to a first round of RT-PCR using the HTBI primer set and the Qiagen OneStep RT-PCR kit. The libraries were constructed in a second round of multiplex PCR and then size-selected and purified. Paired-end sequencing of the libraries was performed with 100 bp reads on an Illumina HiSeq2000. The authors processed their data as follows. Raw data were processed with SOAPnuke, discarding reads with adapters, uncalled bases, mean Phred below 15, or no exact constant-primer or identifier match. High-quality paired reads were merged with COPE v1.2.5, and unique nucleotide sequences were defined as clonotypes. Clonotypes were aligned to IMGT TRBV, TRBD and TRBJ reference segments using MiTCR v1.1. The analysis included only V-J combinations with a frequency above 0.0001, which together covered 99% to 99.2% of the repertoires. A TCS score was defined as the ratio of F50 (clonal expansion) to E x V (chaos), with BLOSUM62-based TCRdist applied between CDR3 peptides within each V-J. Welch's t-statistics and random forest reduced fewer than 550 V-J features to roughly 13, which were used in a naive Bayes classifier (R e1071). TCRdb cleaned the public reads at Q25 with fastp, built clones with MiXCR and kept in-frame beta chains. Every CDR3 protein is listed once, alongside the most common genes and DNA of its rows. Clone size and V and J calls follow TCRdb, not the original study. The sample table lists some 320,000 distinct CDR3 sequences, roughly an eighth of them with a count of one. The ten largest clones represent around 32% of the sample.

The germline V gene sets CDR1 to MNHEY and CDR2 to SVGAGI. The cysteine opens and the phenylalanine closes a CDR3 of 16 amino acids. Just the 48-base CDR3 DNA is kept, in frame starting at base 1. V sheds 2 bases and J sheds 0 bases, leaving 11 bases between their ends. Moderately to severely active disease, a Clinical Activity Score of at least 3, a NOSPECS grade of at least 4, and a duration under 3 months were present in ophthalmopathy patients. The study excluded patients with uncontrolled infections, other autoimmune diseases, pregnancy or lactation. Clinical symptoms, serum thyroxine and TRAb, thyroid ultrasound, and orbital computed tomography formed the basis for the diagnoses. PBMCs were separated from roughly 10 ml of fresh peripheral blood using Ficoll-Paque density gradient centrifugation. Total RNA was extracted using Trizol reagent, and RNA quality was assessed on an Agilent 2100 Bioanalyzer.

This clonotype was seen a handful of times. This clone's antigen is unknown. The sample holds no much larger clone one base away, and base qualities are not on file. Sequenced input: blood. The sequence was obtained from a woman aged 40 to 50 with Graves' ophthalmopathy. The chain was built from TRBV6-5 and TRBJ1-3; TRBD1 could be the D gene, as 5 bases match. The nucleotides read TGTGCCAGCAGTTACGGGGGTACTCACTCTGGAAACACCATATATTTT. Translated, this is CASSYGGTHSGNTIYF.